This entry concerns a single T cell receptor beta chain. Antigen specificity is unknown. The entry originates in a study of T cell responses to AZD1222 COVID-19 vaccine. Some clones are missing from TCRdb's copy, which holds only in-frame ones; the method was immunoSEQ multiplex PCR. This sample carries approximately 90,000 clones, approximately 91% of them seen once, and the ten largest clones take around 3.9%. Study-level findings and limits: The donors showed a predominance of white British ancestry and of females, with possible underestimation of clonal diversity. Distributed over spike, vaccine-associated CD4 TCRs predominated at 160-218 and 743-854. Without day 14 samples, only post-peak T cell repertoires were studied.

Trimming cost V 6 bases and J 6 bases, with 15 bases left between them. Germline CDR1 reads MNHNY; CDR2 reads SVGAGI (reference sequence). There are 14 residues in the CDR3. The starting material was peripheral blood, obtained on day 0 of AZD1222 vaccination. This clonotype was obtained from an adult in good health. The chain links TRBV6-6 to TRBJ1-5; the D gene is possibly TRBD1 (5 bases). The CDR3 nucleotides are TGTGCCAGCAGCCCTCAGGGTTCGGGTCAGCCCCAGCATTTT. Protein sequence: CASSPQGSGQPQHF.